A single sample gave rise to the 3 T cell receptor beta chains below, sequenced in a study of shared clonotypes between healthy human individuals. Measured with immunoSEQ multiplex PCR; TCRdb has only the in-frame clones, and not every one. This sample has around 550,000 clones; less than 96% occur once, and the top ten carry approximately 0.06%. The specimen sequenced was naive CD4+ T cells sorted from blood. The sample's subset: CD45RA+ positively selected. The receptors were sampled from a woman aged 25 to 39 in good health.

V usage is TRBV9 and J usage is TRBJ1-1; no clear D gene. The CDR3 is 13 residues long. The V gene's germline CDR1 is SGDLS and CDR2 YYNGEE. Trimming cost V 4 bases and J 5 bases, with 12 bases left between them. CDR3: CASSRRLETEAFF. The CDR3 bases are TGTGCCAGCAGCAGACGGCTGGAGACTGAAGCTTTCTTT.

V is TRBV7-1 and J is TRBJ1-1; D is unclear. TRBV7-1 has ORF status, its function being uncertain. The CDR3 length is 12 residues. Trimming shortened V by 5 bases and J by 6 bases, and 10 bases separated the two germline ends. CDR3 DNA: TGTGCCAGCAGCCTACAGCGTTCTGAAGCTTTCTTT. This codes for CASSLQRSEAFF.

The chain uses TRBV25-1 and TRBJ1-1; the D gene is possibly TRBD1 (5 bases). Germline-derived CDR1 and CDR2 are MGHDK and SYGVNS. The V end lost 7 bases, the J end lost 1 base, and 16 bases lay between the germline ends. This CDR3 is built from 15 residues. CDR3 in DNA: TGTGCCAGCATAGGTCGGGACTTCTGGAACACTGAAGCTTTCTTT. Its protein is CASIGRDFWNTEAFF.